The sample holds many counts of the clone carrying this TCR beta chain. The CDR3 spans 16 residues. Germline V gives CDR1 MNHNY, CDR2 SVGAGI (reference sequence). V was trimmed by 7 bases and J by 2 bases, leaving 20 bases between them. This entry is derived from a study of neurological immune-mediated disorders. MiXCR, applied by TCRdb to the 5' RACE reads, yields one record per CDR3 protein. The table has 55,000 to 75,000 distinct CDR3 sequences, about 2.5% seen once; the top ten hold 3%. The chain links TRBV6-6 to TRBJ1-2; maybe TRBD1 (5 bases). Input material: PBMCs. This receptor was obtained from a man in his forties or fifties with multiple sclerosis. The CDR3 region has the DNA TGTGCCAGCACCACTAGAGCGGAGGGGATGAACTATGGCTACACCTTC. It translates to CASTTRAEGMNYGYTF.